This T cell receptor (beta chain) was documented in a study of T cell changes during pregnancy in multiple sclerosis. Data came from immunoSEQ multiplex PCR; TCRdb stores just in-frame clones and leaves some out. The table lists some 59,000 clones, approximately 90% of them singletons, with about 2.7% in the top ten. Germline values: CDR1 MDHEN, CDR2 SYDVKM. The CDR3 totals 15 residues. V was pared by 3 bases and J by 3 bases, with 6 bases of the junction left unmatched. The source is a female donor with multiple sclerosis, enrolled in a pregnancy study. This specimen consisted of peripheral blood, obtained in the first trimester of pregnancy. The J gene is TRBJ2-5, the V gene TRBV28, with TRBD2 matching over 8 bases. The CDR3, as DNA: TGTGCCAGCAGTTTCGGCGGGGGGATCAAAGAGACCCAGTACTTC. It is translated as CASSFGGGIKETQYF. Using reference TRBV28 and TRBJ2-5 for the parts outside the CDR3, the full variable domain is DVKVTQSSRYLVKRTGEKVFLECVQDMDHENMFWYRQDPGLGLRLIYFSYDVKMKEKGDIPEGYSVSREKKERFSLILESASTNQTSMYLCASSFGGGIKETQYFGPGTRLLVL.